What follows is one T cell receptor (beta chain) and its context. What it recognizes is unknown. Germline V gene lookup returns CDR1 SEHNR and CDR2 FQNEAQ (reference sequence). V was clipped by 4 bases and J by 4 bases; unmatched bases: 9. The CDR3 has 16 residues. Researchers ran the PCR with 60 Vbeta and 13 Jbeta primers. Clones were sequenced by immunoSEQ multiplex PCR, and TCRdb holds only the in-frame ones, with some missing. This sample has about 110,000 clones; over 55% occur once, and the top ten carry 2.5% to 3%. The data derive from a study of cytomegalovirus exposure and HLA in healthy donors. Study results and caveats: Altogether, some 170 TCR beta chains were recorded as cytomegalovirus-associated. In a later analysis, V- and J-gene trimming of beta chains associated with a DCLRE1C missense variant, replicated independently. Reportedly, diagnosis of cytomegalovirus status by the classifier showed high specificity and sensitivity.

The chain combines TRBV7-9 with TRBJ2-1; 8 bases are shared with TRBD2. The receptor was isolated from a female donor in good health and CMV-seronegative. Sequenced sample: PBMCs. The CDR3, as DNA: TGTGCCAGCAGCTCATTGGGCGGGAGGTTTTACAATGAGCAGTTCTTC. Its translation: CASSSLGGRFYNEQFF. Full variable domain (outside the CDR3, taken from reference TRBV7-9 and TRBJ2-1): DTGVSQNPRHKITKRGQNVTFRCDPISEHNRLYWYRQTLGQGPEFLTYFQNEAQLEKSRLLSDRFSAERPKGSFSTLEIQRTEQGDSAMYLCASSSLGGRFYNEQFFGPGTRLTVL.